The present entry profiles one T cell receptor beta chain with its context. The antigen is not known. The sample is drawn from a study of vaccination effects on CD4 cells after COVID-19. General study points: Late post-vaccination, clones induced by infection and those induced by vaccine underwent marked clonal contraction.

Viral peptide pools were used in the ViraFEST assay to expand antigen-specific CD4+ T cells, and sequencing came afterward. Following 10 days of culture, CD4+ T cells were isolated. With approximately 9.6 ug/ml peptides and roughly 9.4 IU/ml IL-2, approximately 2.1 million PBMC per well were cultured. In the cultures, half the medium was exchanged for IL-2 medium on days 3 and 7. The CDR3 runs 12 residues. V lost 11 bases and J lost 0, with 10 bases in between. The germline V gene encodes CDR1 MNHEY and CDR2 SVGAGI. The protocol was immunoSEQ multiplex PCR, while the TCRdb copy is restricted to in-frame clones and leaves out a portion. The sample has tens of thousands of clones; 65% to 90% are singletons.

This receptor was obtained from a human donor who received a COVID-19 vaccine. The chain recombines TRBV6-5 with TRBJ2-5, with D possibly TRBD2 on 6 matching bases. The sample consisted of CD4+ T cells from PBMCs cultured with HCoV-229E spike peptides, taken before COVID-19 vaccination. Here the CDR3 DNA reads TGTGCCGTGGGGAGGTACCAAGAGACCCAGTACTTC. As protein: CAVGRYQETQYF.